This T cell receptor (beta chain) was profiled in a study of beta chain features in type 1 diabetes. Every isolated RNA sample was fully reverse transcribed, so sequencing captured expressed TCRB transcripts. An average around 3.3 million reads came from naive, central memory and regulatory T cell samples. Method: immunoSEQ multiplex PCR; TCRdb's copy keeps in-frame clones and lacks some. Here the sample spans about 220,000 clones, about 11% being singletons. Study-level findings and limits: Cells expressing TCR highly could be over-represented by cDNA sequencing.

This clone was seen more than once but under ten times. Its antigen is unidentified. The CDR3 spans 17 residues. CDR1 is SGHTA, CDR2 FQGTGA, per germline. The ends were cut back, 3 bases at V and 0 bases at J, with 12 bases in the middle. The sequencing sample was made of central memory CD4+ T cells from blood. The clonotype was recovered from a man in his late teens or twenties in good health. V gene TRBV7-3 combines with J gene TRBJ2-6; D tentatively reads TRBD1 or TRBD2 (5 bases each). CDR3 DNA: TGTGCCAGCAGCTTGACCGGGGCCAGCTCTGGGGCCAACGTCCTGACTTTC. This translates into CASSLTGASSGANVLTF.